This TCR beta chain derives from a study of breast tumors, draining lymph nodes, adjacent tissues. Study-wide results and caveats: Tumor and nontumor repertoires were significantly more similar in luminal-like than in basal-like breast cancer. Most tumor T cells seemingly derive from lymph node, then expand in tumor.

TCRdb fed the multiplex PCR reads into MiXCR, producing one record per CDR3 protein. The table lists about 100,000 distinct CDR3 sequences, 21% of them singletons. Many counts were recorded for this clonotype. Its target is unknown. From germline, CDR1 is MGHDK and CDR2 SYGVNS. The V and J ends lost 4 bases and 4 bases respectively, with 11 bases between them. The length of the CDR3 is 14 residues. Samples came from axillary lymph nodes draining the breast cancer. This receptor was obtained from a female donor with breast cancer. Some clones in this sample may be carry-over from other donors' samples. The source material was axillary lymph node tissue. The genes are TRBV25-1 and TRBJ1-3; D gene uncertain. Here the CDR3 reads CASSVAAGGNTIYF. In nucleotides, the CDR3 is TGTGCCAGCAGTGTGGCGGCCGGGGGAAACACCATATATTTT.